This T cell receptor (beta chain) was identified during a study of shared clonotypes between healthy human individuals. Findings and limits, study-wide: It was anticipated that sequencing depth would influence how many clonotypes donors shared. Generation probabilities were higher for clonotypes shared across all four sorted-subset donors than for unshared ones.

Concerning this clone itself: Antigen specificity is unknown.

V lost 11 bases and J lost 5; bases outside the gene matches: 17. The CDR3 is 15 amino acids. CDR1 and CDR2 from the germline V gene are LNHDA and SQIVND (reference sequence). Replicate PCRs for sorted subsets used about 200 ng DNA; this equaled about 30,000 T cell genomes. As processed by the authors: Filtering of immunoSEQ junctional sequences could not match full-length read filtering. Measured with immunoSEQ multiplex PCR; TCRdb has only the in-frame clones, and not every one. That table furnishes V, J and clone size, whereas the DNA furnished D and trimming. The table has 2 million to 2.5 million clones, about nine tenths seen once.

The receptor was isolated from a man younger than 35 in good health. Some clones in this sample may be carry-over from other donors' samples. The J gene is TRBJ2-7, the V gene TRBV19; 8 positions agree with TRBD2. The sample was naive CD4+ T cells from PBMCs. The subset is: CD45RA+ positively selected. The CDR3 spells CASKPSSGRGHEQYF. CDR3 sequence (DNA): TGTGCCTCAAAGCCATCGAGCGGGAGAGGGCACGAGCAGTACTTC.